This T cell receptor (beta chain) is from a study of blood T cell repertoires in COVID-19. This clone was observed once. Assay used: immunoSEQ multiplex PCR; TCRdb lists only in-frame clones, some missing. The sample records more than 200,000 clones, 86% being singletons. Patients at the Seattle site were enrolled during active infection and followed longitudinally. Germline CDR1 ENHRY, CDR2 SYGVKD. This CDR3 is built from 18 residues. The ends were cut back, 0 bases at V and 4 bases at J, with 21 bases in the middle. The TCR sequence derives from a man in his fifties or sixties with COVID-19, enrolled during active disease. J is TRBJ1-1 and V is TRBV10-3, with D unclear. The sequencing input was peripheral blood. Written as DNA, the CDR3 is TGTGCCATCAGTGAGTCGATTTTTCATTCCAGTATTGGCACTGAAGCTTTCTTT. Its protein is CAISESIFHSSIGTEAFF.